This T cell receptor beta chain was profiled in a study of CD8+ T cells in alopecia areata. On the study more broadly: Tofacitinib ran for 6 to 18 months before 6 months off drug.

Sequencing used cDNA as its template, made by extracting RNA and reverse transcribing it. The table came from immunoSEQ multiplex PCR; TCRdb's copy has only in-frame clones and leaves some out. The sample includes 150,000 to 200,000 clones, around 64% seen only once; the top ten take under 1.5%. Noted treatment: oral pan-JAK inhibitor, 5-10 mg twice daily. Obtained from alopecia areata patients were lesional scalp punch biopsies along with peripheral blood. Germline lookup yields CDR1 SNHLY and CDR2 FYNNEI. There are 15 residues in the CDR3. Trimming removed 6 bases from V and 4 bases from J; junction bases left unmatched: 7. Points from the study as a whole: Having one nonresponder leaves uncertain how baseline CD8+ expansion relates to response.

This clone occurred many times. Its antigen is not identified. The sample was CD4+ T cells sorted from blood, taken around week 50, from a patient treated with tofacitinib. The TCR was taken from a human donor with alopecia areata. The V and J genes are TRBV2 and TRBJ2-2, with TRBD1 matching 8 bases. CDR3 DNA sequence: TGTGCCAGCAGAGAATGGACAGGGCCCACCGGGGAGCTGTTTTTT. Protein sequence: CASREWTGPTGELFF.